This is a list of T cell receptor beta chains from one sample in a study of blood T cell repertoires in COVID-19. Clones were read by immunoSEQ multiplex PCR, and TCRdb kept only the in-frame ones, dropping some. This sample has 100,000 to 150,000 clones, with 81% found just once. The material sequenced was peripheral blood. Source of these receptors: a man aged 25 to 40 with COVID-19, enrolled during active disease. Each CDR3 is given with its conserved first and last residue. The D gene is left open where the match is weak. Clone size is stated in some rows and not others, as once, few, many or a class when expanded.

v_call: TRBV7-8; j_call: TRBJ2-7; d_call: TRBD1; clone_size: -; cdr3_nt: TGTGCCAGCAGCTGGAGCAGGGGGCGCTCCTACGAGCAGTACTTC; cdr3_aa: CASSWSRGRSYEQYF
v_call: TRBV28; j_call: TRBJ2-7; d_call: -; clone_size: -; cdr3_nt: TGTGCCAGCACTCCGAGGGAGACAGGCGAGCAGTACTTC; cdr3_aa: CASTPRETGEQYF
v_call: TRBV12-3/TRBV12-4; j_call: TRBJ1-6; d_call: -; clone_size: -; cdr3_nt: TGTGCCAGCAGCTCCAGCGGGACCTCACCCCTCCACTTT; cdr3_aa: CASSSSGTSPLHF
v_call: TRBV2; j_call: TRBJ2-7; d_call: -; clone_size: once; cdr3_nt: TGTGCCAGCAGCGGGTTAAACGGGTACGAGCAGTACTTC; cdr3_aa: CASSGLNGYEQYF
v_call: TRBV12-5; j_call: TRBJ1-3; d_call: -; clone_size: few; cdr3_nt: TGTGCTAGTGGTTTGGTAGTCGGGGTGGCAGGTAGTGGATCTGGAAACACCATATATTTT; cdr3_aa: CASGLVVGVAGSGSGNTIYF
v_call: TRBV6-6; j_call: TRBJ2-1; d_call: TRBD1; clone_size: -; cdr3_nt: TGTGCCAGCAGTCAGAACCGGGACAGGGGGGACAATGAGCAGTTCTTC; cdr3_aa: CASSQNRDRGDNEQFF
v_call: TRBV4-1; j_call: TRBJ2-7; d_call: TRBD2; clone_size: -; cdr3_nt: TGCGCCAGCAGCCAAGAGGTAGGGCAAGCGGGATTCGACGAGCAGTACTTC; cdr3_aa: CASSQEVGQAGFDEQYF
v_call: TRBV29-1; j_call: TRBJ2-7; d_call: TRBD1; clone_size: many; cdr3_nt: TGCAGCGTTGATACAGGGGGCACCTACGAGCAGTACTTC; cdr3_aa: CSVDTGGTYEQYF
v_call: TRBV2; j_call: TRBJ2-7; d_call: TRBD1; clone_size: -; cdr3_nt: TGTGCCAGCAGTGACGCCGGGACAGGGGGCTTCTACGAGCAGTACTTC; cdr3_aa: CASSDAGTGGFYEQYF
v_call: TRBV12-3/TRBV12-4; j_call: TRBJ1-2; d_call: -; clone_size: many; cdr3_nt: TGTGCCAGCAGTTTAGGGGGAGACTATGGCTACACCTTC; cdr3_aa: CASSLGGDYGYTF
v_call: TRBV4-1; j_call: TRBJ1-4; d_call: -; clone_size: -; cdr3_nt: TGCGCCAGCAGCCAAGAGGCGGGAGGGACTAATGAAAAACTGTTTTTT; cdr3_aa: CASSQEAGGTNEKLFF
v_call: TRBV5-1; j_call: TRBJ2-7; d_call: TRBD1; clone_size: -; cdr3_nt: TGCGCCAGCAGCCCTGACGGCCGGGACAGGCGCTACGAGCAGTACTTC; cdr3_aa: CASSPDGRDRRYEQYF
v_call: TRBV5-5; j_call: TRBJ1-6; d_call: TRBD1; clone_size: many; cdr3_nt: TGTGCCAGCAGCTTGGGGGCCGGGACAGGGAACAATTCACCCCTCCACTTT; cdr3_aa: CASSLGAGTGNNSPLHF
v_call: TRBV5-1; j_call: TRBJ2-7; d_call: -; clone_size: once; cdr3_nt: TGCGCCAGCAGCACCGACAGAGCCTACGAGCAGTACTTC; cdr3_aa: CASSTDRAYEQYF
v_call: TRBV28; j_call: TRBJ2-1; d_call: -; clone_size: -; cdr3_nt: TGTGCCAGCAGTTCTTTAGCGGTCAGCTCCTACAATGAGCAGTTCTTC; cdr3_aa: CASSSLAVSSYNEQFF
v_call: TRBV9; j_call: TRBJ2-1; d_call: TRBD2; clone_size: -; cdr3_nt: TGTGCCAGCAGCGCCAACTTAGCGGGGGGGCCACCTGAGCAGTTCTTC; cdr3_aa: CASSANLAGGPPEQFF
v_call: TRBV27; j_call: TRBJ1-2; d_call: -; clone_size: -; cdr3_nt: TGTGCCAGCAGAGCTGGGCCCTATGGCTACACCTTC; cdr3_aa: CASRAGPYGYTF
v_call: TRBV2; j_call: TRBJ1-5; d_call: -; clone_size: few; cdr3_nt: TGTGCCAGCAGGCCCCCAGTCCCCAATCAGCCCCAGCATTTT; cdr3_aa: CASRPPVPNQPQHF
v_call: TRBV14; j_call: TRBJ2-7; d_call: -; clone_size: -; cdr3_nt: TGTGCCAGCAGCCAAGGCACAGGGTCCTACGAGCAGTACTTC; cdr3_aa: CASSQGTGSYEQYF
v_call: TRBV10-2; j_call: TRBJ1-1; d_call: -; clone_size: -; cdr3_nt: TGCGCCAGCAGTGAGATAGAGAGGAACACTGAAGCTTTCTTT; cdr3_aa: CASSEIERNTEAFF
v_call: TRBV9; j_call: TRBJ2-1; d_call: -; clone_size: -; cdr3_nt: TGTGCCAGCAGCGCCGGGCCGGGGTACCTTCCACTTTACAATGAGCAGTTCTTC; cdr3_aa: CASSAGPGYLPLYNEQFF
v_call: TRBV5-8; j_call: TRBJ2-1; d_call: TRBD1; clone_size: -; cdr3_nt: TGTGCCAGCAGCGAGAGACAGGGTATCTACAATGAGCAGTTCTTC; cdr3_aa: CASSERQGIYNEQFF
v_call: TRBV3-1/TRBV3-2; j_call: TRBJ1-3; d_call: -; clone_size: -; cdr3_nt: TGTGCCAGCAGCTCCTACTTCTTCACAGGGCCCTCTGGAAACACCATATATTTT; cdr3_aa: CASSSYFFTGPSGNTIYF
v_call: TRBV6-5; j_call: TRBJ2-5; d_call: TRBD2; clone_size: -; cdr3_nt: TGTGCCACCACCGGGGGGGGCTACCAAGAGACCCAGTACTTC; cdr3_aa: CATTGGGYQETQYF
v_call: TRBV7-6; j_call: TRBJ2-3; d_call: -; clone_size: once; cdr3_nt: TGTGCCAGCAGCTTAGTAGGGGAAGGTAGCACAGATACGCAGTATTTT; cdr3_aa: CASSLVGEGSTDTQYF
v_call: TRBV4-1; j_call: TRBJ2-4; d_call: TRBD2; clone_size: -; cdr3_nt: TGCGCCAGCAGCCTCCCAGCGGGGAGTCTCAAAAACATTCAGTACTTC; cdr3_aa: CASSLPAGSLKNIQYF
v_call: TRBV19; j_call: TRBJ1-1; d_call: TRBD1; clone_size: -; cdr3_nt: TGTGCCAGTAATTCAGGGGGCGCGGTGGGGAACACTGAAGCTTTCTTT; cdr3_aa: CASNSGGAVGNTEAFF
v_call: TRBV4-3; j_call: TRBJ1-3; d_call: -; clone_size: -; cdr3_nt: TGCGCCAGCAGCCAAGATCAGGCCTACCCCTCTGGAAACACCATATATTTT; cdr3_aa: CASSQDQAYPSGNTIYF
v_call: TRBV6-8; j_call: TRBJ1-5; d_call: -; clone_size: -; cdr3_nt: TGTGCCGACAACAGGGATAGCAATCAGCCCCAGCATTTT; cdr3_aa: CADNRDSNQPQHF
v_call: TRBV24-1; j_call: TRBJ2-1; d_call: -; clone_size: -; cdr3_nt: TGTGCCACCAGTGATTTCGGGTCAGGGGCAACAAATGAGCAGTTCTTC; cdr3_aa: CATSDFGSGATNEQFF
v_call: TRBV18; j_call: TRBJ1-4; d_call: -; clone_size: -; cdr3_nt: TGTGCCAGCTCACCACCGTCCCAGGTGAAGATTTTTCCAGCAACTAATGAAAAACTGTTTTTT; cdr3_aa: CASSPPSQVKIFPATNEKLFF
v_call: TRBV12-5; j_call: TRBJ1-2; d_call: -; clone_size: -; cdr3_nt: TGTGCTAGTGGTCTATCCCGGGACTATTTAGAAGGCTACACCTTC; cdr3_aa: CASGLSRDYLEGYTF
v_call: TRBV2; j_call: TRBJ1-4; d_call: TRBD1; clone_size: -; cdr3_nt: TGTGCCAGCACCGGGACAGGAGGAAATGAAAAACTGTTTTTT; cdr3_aa: CASTGTGGNEKLFF
v_call: TRBV29-1; j_call: TRBJ1-2; d_call: -; clone_size: -; cdr3_nt: TGCAGCGTTCCCCTCGGCAGCGGAAACTATGGCTACACCTTC; cdr3_aa: CSVPLGSGNYGYTF
v_call: TRBV24-1; j_call: TRBJ2-2; d_call: -; clone_size: once; cdr3_nt: TGTGCCACCATTGGGAGTAACACCGGGGAGCTGTTTTTT; cdr3_aa: CATIGSNTGELFF
v_call: TRBV5-1; j_call: TRBJ1-2; d_call: -; clone_size: -; cdr3_nt: TGCGCCAGCAGCTTGGGGTTTGGAGCTAACTATGGCTACACCTTC; cdr3_aa: CASSLGFGANYGYTF
v_call: TRBV7-6; j_call: TRBJ2-7; d_call: TRBD1; clone_size: -; cdr3_nt: TGTGCCAGCAGCCCAGCCGCGGACAGGGAGGCCTACGAGCAGTACTTC; cdr3_aa: CASSPAADREAYEQYF
v_call: TRBV19; j_call: TRBJ2-1; d_call: TRBD1; clone_size: -; cdr3_nt: TGTGCCAGTAGTACCGAGACAGGGGACGCCCGATACAATGAGCAGTTCTTC; cdr3_aa: CASSTETGDARYNEQFF
v_call: TRBV28; j_call: TRBJ1-1; d_call: -; clone_size: once; cdr3_nt: TGTGCCAGCAGTTTATCCGCGGGCGGGTCGGCTTTCTTT; cdr3_aa: CASSLSAGGSAFF